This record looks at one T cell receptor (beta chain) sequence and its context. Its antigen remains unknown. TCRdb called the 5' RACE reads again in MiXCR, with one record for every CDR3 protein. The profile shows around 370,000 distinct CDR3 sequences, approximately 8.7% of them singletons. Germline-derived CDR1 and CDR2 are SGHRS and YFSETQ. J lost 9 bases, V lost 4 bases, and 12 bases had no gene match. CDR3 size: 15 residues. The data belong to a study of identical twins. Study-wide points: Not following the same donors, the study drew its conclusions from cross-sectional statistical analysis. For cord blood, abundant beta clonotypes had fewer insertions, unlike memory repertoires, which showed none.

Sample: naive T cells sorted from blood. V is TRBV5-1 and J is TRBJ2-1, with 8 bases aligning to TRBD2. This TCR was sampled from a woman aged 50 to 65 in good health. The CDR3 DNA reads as TGCGCCAGCAGCGGACTAACCGGGACTAGATCTGAGCAGTTCTTC. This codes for CASSGLTGTRSEQFF.